This record covers a single T cell receptor beta chain. Original handling: Filtering of immunoSEQ junctional sequences could not match full-length read filtering. Measured with immunoSEQ multiplex PCR; TCRdb has only the in-frame clones, and not every one. V, J and clone size are those of that table, while D and trimming were read from the DNA. The sample shows around 650,000 clones, 95% to 97% of them seen only once. The data derive from a study of shared clonotypes between healthy human individuals. Trimming stripped 3 bases from V and 0 bases from J, with 12 bases between. Germline CDR1 is MDHEN and CDR2 is SYDVKM. The CDR3 extends over 16 amino acids. Naive CD8 cells lacked CD45RO, underwent positive selection for CCR7 and left out terminally differentiated effector memory CD45RA+ cells. Within Nashville, Tennessee resided all donors, each a Caucasian adult.

V and J are TRBV28 and TRBJ2-1; D unresolved. Sequenced material: naive CD8+ T cells sorted from blood. The receptor was derived from a woman aged 25 to 39 in good health. The CDR3, as DNA: TGTGCCAGCAGTTTCCTTCTCCAAAGCTCCTACAATGAGCAGTTCTTC. Its protein is CASSFLLQSSYNEQFF.